These 5 T cell receptor beta chains share one sample of origin, sequenced in a study of blood T cells in healthy people across ages. PCR was performed a second time for about 7 to 12 cycles using a sample-barcoded 5' primer and a J-beta primer mix. TCRdb analysed the 5' RACE reads with MiXCR anew, one entry per CDR3 protein. The sample holds around 800,000 distinct CDR3 sequences, about 45% seen once. Sequenced material: blood. The receptors were gathered from a man of 80 years or more in good health.

The CDR3 spells CASSLVSGAFGYEQYF. In nucleotides, the CDR3 is TGTGCCAGCAGCTTGGTTAGCGGAGCATTTGGGTACGAGCAGTACTTC. This rearrangement joins TRBV5-6 to TRBJ2-4; tentatively, D is TRBD2 (6 bases). The J call may be wrong; the DNA end is better matched by TRBJ2-7. Looked up from germline, CDR1 is SGHDT and CDR2 is YYEEEE. This CDR3 has 16 residues.

Points on this clonotype: This may be a read error, as it is one base from a much larger clone. V and J are TRBV12-3 or TRBV12-4 and TRBJ1-4, with a weak D call TRBD1 (5 bases). The CDR3 sequence is 13 residues long. This chain's CDR3 is CACRRGPNEKLFF. The CDR3 DNA follows: TGTGCCTGCAGGAGGGGACCTAATGAAAAACTGTTTTTT.

The genes are TRBV4-3 and TRBJ1-2, with unresolved D. The CDR3 loop spans 16 amino acids. V gave up 0 bases and J gave up 3 bases, with 14 bases separating them. Germline values: CDR1 LGHNA, CDR2 YSLEER. This chain's CDR3 is CASSQEAGPRDYGYTF. In nucleotides, the CDR3 is TGCGCCAGCAGCCAAGAGGCAGGCCCTCGTGACTATGGCTACACCTTC.

A few counts support this clonotype. V usage is TRBV7-2 and J usage is TRBJ1-6; D not certain. Germline CDR1 and CDR2: SGHTA and FQGNSA. The CDR3 runs to 17 residues. V dropped 5 bases and J dropped 0 bases, with 14 bases sitting between them. CDR3 bases: TGTGCCAGCAGCCCTCGGACTGAGAGCTCCTATAATTCACCCCTCCACTTT. This codes for CASSPRTESSYNSPLHF.

This clonotype was recorded many times. V gene TRBV7-2 combines with J gene TRBJ2-6; D is undetermined. From germline, CDR1 is SGHTA and CDR2 FQGNSA. Trimming pared 6 bases from V and 0 bases from J, leaving 6 bases between. There are 14 residues in the CDR3. CDR3 nucleotide sequence: TGTGCCAGCAGTTACAACTCTGGGGCCAACGTCCTGACTTTC. Translation: CASSYNSGANVLTF.